The clone carrying this T cell receptor (beta chain) has a handful of counts. Germline V CDR1 and CDR2: SGHTA, FQGTGA. Trimming left V 5 bases short and J 1 base short, with 14 bases between. The CDR3 has 16 amino acids. This sample is part of a study of early T cells in non-severe SARS-CoV-2 infection. A single record per CDR3 protein comes from TCRdb applying MiXCR to the 5' RACE reads. The profile shows 15,000 to 20,000 distinct CDR3 sequences, 5% of them singletons. The origin of this receptor is an adult who was a healthcare worker with PCR-confirmed SARS-CoV-2 infection or an uninfected control (not recorded which). The chain recombines TRBV7-3 with TRBJ2-2; D might be TRBD1 (5 bases). The sequencing input was whole blood. The CDR3 protein is CASSGQAQVNTGELFF. The DNA of the CDR3 is TGTGCCAGCAGCGGACAAGCACAGGTGAACACCGGGGAGCTGTTTTTT.